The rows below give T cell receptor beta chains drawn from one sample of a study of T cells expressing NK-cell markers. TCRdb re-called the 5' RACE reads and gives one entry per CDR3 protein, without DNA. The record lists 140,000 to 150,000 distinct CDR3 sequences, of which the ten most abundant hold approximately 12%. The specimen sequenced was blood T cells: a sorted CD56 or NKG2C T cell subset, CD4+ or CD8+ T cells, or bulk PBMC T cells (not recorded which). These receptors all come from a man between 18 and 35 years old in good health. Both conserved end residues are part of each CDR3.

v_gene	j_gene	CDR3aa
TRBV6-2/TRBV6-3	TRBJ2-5	CASSTGDRGYQETQYF
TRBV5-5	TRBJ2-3	CASSMRLAGAEADTQYF
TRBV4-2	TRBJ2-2	CASSQKGLVGTGELFF
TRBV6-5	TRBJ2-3	CASSYDIRAQFTDTQYF
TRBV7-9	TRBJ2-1	CASSESGNLYNEQFF
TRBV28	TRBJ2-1	CASSPGTYTYNEQFF
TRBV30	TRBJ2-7	CAWIPKRAGGVGEQYF
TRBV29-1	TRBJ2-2	CSVETTNTGELFF
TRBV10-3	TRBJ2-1	CAITPDGVSGLNEQFF
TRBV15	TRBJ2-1	CATIPLGESSYNEQFF
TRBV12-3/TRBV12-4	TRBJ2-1	CASSFGTGSRNEQFF
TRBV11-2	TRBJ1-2	CASSKYEEDYGYTF
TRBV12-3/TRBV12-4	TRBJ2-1	CASSSKGLAGSEQFF